The 5 T cell receptor beta chains presented below share a single source sample, sequenced in a study of blood T cell repertoires in COVID-19. Data came from immunoSEQ multiplex PCR; TCRdb stores just in-frame clones and leaves some out. This sample has about 300,000 clones, with about nine tenths found just once. The specimen was peripheral blood. The receptors derive from a woman aged 25 to 39 with COVID-19, enrolled during active disease.

This chain links TRBV18 with TRBJ2-5; D may be TRBD2 (6 bases). V was pared by 3 bases and J by 3 bases, with 8 bases between. The CDR3 consists of 13 residues. Per the germline V gene, CDR1 is KGHSH and CDR2 is LQKENI. The CDR3 DNA follows: TGTGCCAGCTCACCGGGACTCAAAGAGACCCAGTACTTC. Translating it yields CASSPGLKETQYF.

The chain carries TRBV5-1 and TRBJ2-2; 10 bases align to TRBD2. V lost 0 bases to trimming and J lost 0 bases; unmatched junction nucleotides: 2. Germline V gene lookup returns CDR1 SGHRS and CDR2 YFSETQ. The CDR3 has 17 residues. In DNA, the CDR3 is TGCGCCAGCAGCTTGGCCAGCGGGGGGGCGAACACCGGGGAGCTGTTTTTT. Its translation: CASSLASGGANTGELFF.

This clone has just a few counts. V is TRBV9 and J is TRBJ1-6; possibly TRBD1 for D (6 bases). Germline-derived CDR1 and CDR2 are SGDLS and YYNGEE. The germline V and J ends were trimmed by 5 bases and 3 bases, with 12 bases remaining between them. The CDR3 spans 15 residues. CDR3 nucleotide sequence: TGTGCCAGCAGTTCAGGGGACGGCTATAATTCACCCCTCCACTTT. It encodes CASSSGDGYNSPLHF.

The chain recombines TRBV6-5 with TRBJ1-6, with D tentatively TRBD1 (5 bases). In germline, CDR1 is MNHEY, CDR2 SVGAGI. V was trimmed by 7 bases and J by 10 bases, leaving 14 bases between them. This CDR3 is 13 amino acids long. CDR3 DNA: TGTGCCAGCACCCAAGTGGGGGGGTCACCCCTCCACTTT. Protein product: CASTQVGGSPLHF.

This clone was counted only a few times. The chain recombines TRBV18 with TRBJ2-7, with 7 bases identical to TRBD1. This CDR3 region has 13 residues. Germline-derived CDR1 and CDR2 are KGHSH and LQKENI. The ends lost 5 bases at V and 2 bases at J; junction bases unmatched: 3. The chain's CDR3 is CASSRGTAYEQYV. The DNA of the CDR3 is TGTGCCAGCTCAAGAGGGACAGCCTACGAGCAGTACGTC.